This T cell receptor beta chain appears in the sequencing data of a study of T cells in Graves' hyperthyroidism and ophthalmopathy. Amplification yielded TCR beta CDR3 regions, with RNA transcripts as the source. First-round RT-PCR targeting the TCR CDR3 was performed with the HTBI primer set. TCRdb independently ran MiXCR on the multiplex PCR reads; one entry per CDR3 protein. The sample consists of 200,000 to 250,000 distinct CDR3 sequences, almost 25% of them appearing once. This CDR3 is 16 amino acids long. V shed 6 bases and J 4 bases; nucleotides not matched to a gene: 11. Germline values: CDR1 MNHNS, CDR2 SASEGT. Exclusions: uncontrolled infection, other autoimmune disease, pregnancy, lactation. Thyroid ultrasound and orbital computed tomography, with clinical symptoms and serum thyroxine and TRAb, informed diagnoses.

Sequences were obtained from blood. This TCR came from a woman aged 40-49 years with Graves' ophthalmopathy. This sequence joins TRBV6-1 and TRBJ2-5, with 10 bases aligning to TRBD2. The CDR3 coding sequence is TGTGCCAGCAGGCTAAGGTCGCTAGCGGGAGTAGAGACCCAGTACTTC. Translated, it gives CASRLRSLAGVETQYF.